One T cell receptor (beta chain) is described in this entry. Data came from immunoSEQ multiplex PCR; TCRdb stores just in-frame clones and leaves some out. Of under 55,000 clones listed, approximately 93% are singletons. These data originate in a study of T cell changes during pregnancy in multiple sclerosis. CDR1 and CDR2 (germline): MNHNS, SASEGT. The V and J ends lost 3 bases and 6 bases, in that order; junction bases with no gene match: 8. This CDR3 region has 15 residues. The V and J genes are TRBV6-1 and TRBJ1-5, with 7 nucleotides matching TRBD1. This sample comprised CD4+ T cells from peripheral blood mononuclear cells, obtained in the third trimester of pregnancy. This receptor was identified in a female donor with multiple sclerosis, enrolled in a pregnancy study. The CDR3 sequence: CASSERGGAGQPQHF. In nucleotides, the CDR3 is TGTGCCAGCAGTGAGAGAGGGGGCGCGGGTCAGCCCCAGCATTTT.